This TCR beta chain was identified during a study of cytomegalovirus exposure and HLA in healthy donors. CDR1 is SGHRS and CDR2 is YFSETQ in the germline V gene. CDR3 length: 15 amino acids. The ends were cut back, 0 bases at V and 6 bases at J, with 10 bases in the middle. The PCR had 60 Vbeta and 13 Jbeta primers. Libraries were prepared by immunoSEQ multiplex PCR; TCRdb keeps only in-frame clonotypes and omits some of them. The sample has about 160,000 clones, about 85% seen once. Sequences were obtained from PBMCs. This TCR was recovered from a boy aged 2 to 10 in good health and CMV-seronegative. This chain joins TRBV5-1 and TRBJ2-6; D might be TRBD2 (6 bases). CDR3 sequence reads: CASSLEGGMANVLTF. As DNA, the CDR3 is TGCGCCAGCAGCTTGGAGGGAGGTATGGCCAACGTCCTGACTTTC.